This T cell receptor (beta chain) is from a study of shared clonotypes between healthy human individuals. Investigators divided CD4+ cells into CD45RA+ naive and CD45RA-negative memory subsets. Sequencing was performed with immunoSEQ multiplex PCR; in TCRdb, only in-frame clones are kept and a portion is missing. The sample lists 1.5 million to 1.9 million clones; roughly 98% were seen once. Findings and caveats of the study: An anticipated effect of sequencing depth on clonotype sharing among donors was recognized.

This CDR3 contains 16 residues. V was clipped by 4 bases and J by 1 base; unmatched bases: 9. Germline lookup yields CDR1 SGHRS and CDR2 YFSETQ. Concerning this clone itself: Its antigen is undetermined.

The receptor was isolated from a man younger than 45 in good health. The chain links TRBV5-1 to TRBJ1-1, with 8 nucleotides matching TRBD1. The specimen sequenced was naive CD4+ T cells sorted from blood. The sample's subset: CD45RA+ positively selected. This CDR3 is CASSTDRGNRNTEAFF. CDR3 sequence (DNA): TGCGCCAGCAGCACAGACAGGGGAAATAGGAACACTGAAGCTTTCTTT.